Here is one T cell receptor beta chain with its context. The specificity of this receptor is unknown. Base quality data are lacking; no much larger clone is found one base away. This entry comes from a study of blood T cell repertoires in COVID-19 (dated by TCRdb to the early 2020s). The study in broad terms: The collaborator samples originated in the United States, Italy and Spain and spanned the acute and convalescent phases of COVID-19. The prospective study material was composed of cDNA or gDNA derived from T cells, B-cell-depleted T cells, or PBMCs. The sample metadata nearly always contained a de-identified subject ID, COVID-19 status, age in years and sex. Where HLA class I and class II types were available, the types were taken from metadata supplied by the sample provider, not from assay-based typing. Subjects who had been exposed to COVID-19, were actively infected with it, or had recovered from it provided the deeply sampled blood TCRbeta repertoires that made up the dataset. The samples were drawn from the first 160 participants of the ongoing ImmuneRACE study and from over 950 subjects provided by 6 global collaborators. A freely available public database, intended as a resource for researchers studying the immune response to SARS-CoV-2, is where the repertoires were released. The full study reports these points: Clinical and demographic metadata were provided uncurated, with the amount varying by source and participant.

A second Seattle source provided samples from volunteer blood donors who had recovered from COVID-19. Each collaborating institution followed its own protocols to collect whole blood in K2EDTA tubes. For TCRbeta analysis, collaborators shipped samples as frozen whole blood, isolated PBMCs, or DNA extracted from either of those sample types. The immunoSEQ Assay, a bias-controlled multiplex PCR, was used to amplify TCRbeta CDR3 regions from genomic DNA. Turning to the authors' computational methods: Within the assay, amplification of reference gene primers was used to estimate how many nucleated cells each sample contained. To quantify the absolute abundance of each unique TCRbeta CDR3 rearrangement, sequence reads were collapsed and filtered. For each sample, productive Simpson clonality was calculated by taking the square root of Simpson's diversity index across productive rearrangements. TCRdb limited this immuneACCESS table to in-frame rearrangements with V and J called. A share of clones is missing; checked studies link under half to unresolved V genes, and the rest is unexplained. V and J calls plus clone size are reproduced from that table; the DNA served to infer D and trimming. This sample gives under 300,000 clones in total; 83% of them show up just once. Together, the top ten hold around 10% of the sample.

The CDR3, cysteine through phenylalanine, is 14 amino acids long. Only CDR3 DNA remains: 42 bases, in frame from the first base. CDR1 MRHNA and CDR2 SNTAGT are derived from the germline V gene. Unmatched junction bases come to 3, with V trimmed by 3 bases and J by 7 bases. Recombination linked TRBV6-4 to TRBJ2-1, with 10 middle bases fitting TRBD1. The sample comprised peripheral blood. The clonotype comes from a woman aged 50 to 60 who had recovered from COVID-19. The CDR3 region has the sequence CASSEGQGRNEQFF. The sequenced DNA: TGTGCCAGCAGTGAGGGACAGGGGAGGAATGAGCAGTTCTTC.